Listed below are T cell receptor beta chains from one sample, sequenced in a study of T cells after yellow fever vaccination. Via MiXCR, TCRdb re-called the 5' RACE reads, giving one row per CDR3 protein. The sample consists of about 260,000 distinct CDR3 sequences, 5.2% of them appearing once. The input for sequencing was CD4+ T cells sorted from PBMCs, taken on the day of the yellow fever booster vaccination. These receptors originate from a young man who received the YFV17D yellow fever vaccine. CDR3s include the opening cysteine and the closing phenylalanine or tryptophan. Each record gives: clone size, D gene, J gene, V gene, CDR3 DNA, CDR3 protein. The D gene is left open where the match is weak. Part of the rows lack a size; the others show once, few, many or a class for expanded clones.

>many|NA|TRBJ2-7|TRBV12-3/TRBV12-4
TGTGCCAGCAGATCCCACGGGCCTGGCGAGCAGTACTTC
CASRSHGPGEQYF
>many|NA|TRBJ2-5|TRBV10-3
TGTGCCACAGGGGCCTGGGAGACCCAGTACTTC
CATGAWETQYF
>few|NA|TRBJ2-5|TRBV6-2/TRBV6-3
TGTGCCAGCAGTTTAGATAGGACGGCCCAAGAGACCCAGTACTTC
CASSLDRTAQETQYF
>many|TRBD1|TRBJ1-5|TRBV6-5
TGTGCCAGCAGTTACTCTGGACAGGGCAATCAGCCCCAGCATTTT
CASSYSGQGNQPQHF
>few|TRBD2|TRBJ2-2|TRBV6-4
TGTGCCAGCAGTGAAAGCGGGGAGCGAACCGGGGAGCTGTTTTTT
CASSESGERTGELFF
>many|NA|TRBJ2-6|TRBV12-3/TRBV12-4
TGTGCCAGCAGTTGGGATCTAACTGGGGCCAACGTCCTGACTTTC
CASSWDLTGANVLTF
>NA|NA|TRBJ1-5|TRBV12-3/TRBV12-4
TGTGCCAGCAGTTTGCGGGTCGGACGGTGGGCTTATACCCAGCATTTT
CASSLRVGRWAYTQHF
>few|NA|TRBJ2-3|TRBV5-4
TGTGCCAGCAGCCCGGACACCCCGGCCGCGCAGTATTTT
CASSPDTPAAQYF
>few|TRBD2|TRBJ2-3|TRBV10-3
TGTGCCATCAGTGCTGCTAGCGGGTTCACAGATACGCAGTATTTT
CAISAASGFTDTQYF
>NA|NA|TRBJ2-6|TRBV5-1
TGCGCCAGCAGCTTCTATGGGCTGATCGAAGCTGGGGCCAACGTCCTGACTTTC
CASSFYGLIEAGANVLTF
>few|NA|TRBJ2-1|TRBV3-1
TGTGCCAGCAGCCCCCTCTCGAATGAGCAGTTCTTC
CASSPLSNEQFF
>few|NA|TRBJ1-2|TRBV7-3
TGTGCCAGCAGCTTTCGGGGGGCGCATGGCTACACCTTC
CASSFRGAHGYTF